This is a list of T cell receptor beta chains from one sample in a study of OX40 agonist ivuxolimab in advanced cancers. Method: immunoSEQ multiplex PCR; TCRdb's copy keeps in-frame clones and lacks some. The sample gives about 20,000 clones, about four fifths of which show up once; 44% is in the top ten. Sequencing was performed on CD4+ or CD8+ T cells sorted from blood, taken in a trial of the OX40 agonist ivuxolimab. The receptor set was obtained from an adult with an advanced solid tumor such as melanoma, head and neck, liver or kidney cancer. CDR3s include the opening cysteine and the closing phenylalanine or tryptophan. Each record gives: clone size, D gene, J gene, V gene, CDR3 DNA, CDR3 protein. D genes are given only for firm matches. Clone size is shown for a subset of rows, as once, few, many or a class of expanded clone.

NA TRBD1 TRBJ2-1 TRBV6-6 TGTGCCAGCTCACAGGGGAATGAGCAGTTCTTC CASSQGNEQFF
medium-sized NA TRBJ1-1 TRBV7-9 TGTGCCATTATAACGGGGAACACTGAAGCTTTCTTT CAIITGNTEAFF
NA TRBD2 TRBJ2-3 TRBV4-2 TGTGCCAGCAGCCAAACCCTTAGCGGGGGGGCCGTGGGCGCAGATACGCAGTATTTT CASSQTLSGGAVGADTQYF
NA NA TRBJ1-4 TRBV6-5 TGTGCCAGCAAGAGTTCCGGAAAACTGTTTTTT CASKSSGKLFF
NA NA TRBJ2-7 TRBV4-2 TGTGCCAGCAGCCAAACAGGGTTCAACGAGCAGTACTTC CASSQTGFNEQYF
NA TRBD2 TRBJ2-5 TRBV27 TGTGCCAGCTGCAACACTAGCGGGGTACCGGAGACCCAGTACTTC CASCNTSGVPETQYF
once NA TRBJ1-2 TRBV11-2 TGTGCCAGTCTCTCCCCGATAGGACTCCGCACCTTC CASLSPIGLRTF
few NA TRBJ2-7 TRBV2 TGTGCCAGCAGTGACAAGGGTTTCGACGAGCAGTACTTC CASSDKGFDEQYF
NA NA TRBJ2-7 TRBV27 TGTGCCAGCGGAAGGACAGGACTAGGGAATGGGCAGTACTTC CASGRTGLGNGQYF
few NA TRBJ2-7 TRBV6-5 TGTGCCAGCAGTTACTCCAGGGGCGAGCAGTACTTC CASSYSRGEQYF
NA NA TRBJ2-3 TRBV9 TGTGCCAGCAGCGTAGCCGGGGGAAGCACAGATACGCAGTATTTT CASSVAGGSTDTQYF
NA NA TRBJ1-5 TRBV19 TGTGCCAGTAGTATAGGCAGCGCGGGCAATCAGCCCCAGCATTTT CASSIGSAGNQPQHF
NA NA TRBJ1-1 TRBV6-5 TGTGCCAGCAGTTACGGGGAGGGAGCTTTCTTT CASSYGEGAFF
NA NA TRBJ2-7 TRBV27 TGTGCCAGCAGTGTCCCCGGACAGTACGAGCAGTACTTC CASSVPGQYEQYF
NA TRBD1 TRBJ1-2 TRBV19 TGTGCCAGTAGTCCGTCCGGGACAGGGAAAATGCTGAATGGCTACACCTTC CASSPSGTGKMLNGYTF
once NA TRBJ1-6 TRBV19 TGTGCCAGTAGTATAGGGGGCGGATCACCCCTCCACTTT CASSIGGGSPLHF
NA NA TRBJ2-7 TRBV27 TGTGCCATCGGCCTGGGGTACGAGCAGTACTTC CAIGLGYEQYF
NA TRBD2 TRBJ2-7 TRBV7-2 TGTGCCAGCAGCGCGACTAGCGGGGACGCCTACGAGCAGTACTTC CASSATSGDAYEQYF
NA NA TRBJ2-3 TRBV5-1 TGCGCCAGCAGCGAACCCTGGGGCGCAGATACGCAGTATTTT CASSEPWGADTQYF
NA NA TRBJ1-1 TRBV16 TGTGCCAGCAGCCTCCCTGGGGGGGCTGAAGCTTTCTTT CASSLPGGAEAFF
NA NA TRBJ2-1 TRBV19 TGTGCCAGTAGTATAGATCAGAGCTCCTACAATGAGCAGTTCTTC CASSIDQSSYNEQFF
once NA TRBJ1-4 TRBV2 TGTGCCAGCAGTGAATCGGCAGGGCTCAGGTTTAATGAAAAACTGTTTTTT CASSESAGLRFNEKLFF